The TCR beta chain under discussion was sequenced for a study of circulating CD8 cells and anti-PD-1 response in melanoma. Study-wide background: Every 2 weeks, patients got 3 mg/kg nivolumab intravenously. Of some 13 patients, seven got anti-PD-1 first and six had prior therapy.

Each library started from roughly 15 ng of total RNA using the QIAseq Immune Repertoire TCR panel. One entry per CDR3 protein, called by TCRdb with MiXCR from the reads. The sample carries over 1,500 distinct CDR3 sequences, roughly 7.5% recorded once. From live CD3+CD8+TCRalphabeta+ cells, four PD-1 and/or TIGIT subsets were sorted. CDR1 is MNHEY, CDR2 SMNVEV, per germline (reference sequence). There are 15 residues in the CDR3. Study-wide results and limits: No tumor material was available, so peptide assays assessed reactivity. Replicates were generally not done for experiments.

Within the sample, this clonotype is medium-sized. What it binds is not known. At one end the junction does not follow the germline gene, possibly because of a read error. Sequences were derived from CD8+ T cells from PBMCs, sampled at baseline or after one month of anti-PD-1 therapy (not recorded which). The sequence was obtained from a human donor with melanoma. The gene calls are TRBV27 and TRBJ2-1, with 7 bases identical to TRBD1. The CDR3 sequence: CASSPWTGRNKEQFF. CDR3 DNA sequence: TGTGCCAGCAGTCCTTGGACAGGCCGCAACAAGGAGCAGTTCTTC.